This T cell receptor beta chain appears in the sequencing data of a study of read filtering for tumor transcriptome and immune sequencing. Study details: R-ISS stage counts were about eight for I, around 17 for II, 6 or 7 for III. Study findings and constraints: Dropping single-read clonotypes raised IR-seq and RNA-seq shared-clonotype correlation.

From roughly 0.4 ug of RNA, a library with molecular barcoded alpha/delta and beta/gamma adaptors was made. MiXCR, run by TCRdb on the reads, gives a single entry per CDR3 protein. The table has approximately 59,000 distinct CDR3 sequences, around 12% seen once. After removal of 0 bases from V and 3 bases from J, the junction contained 2 bases not matched to a gene. CDR3 length equals 15 residues. CDR1 is ENHRY and CDR2 is SYGVKD in the germline V gene. As regards this clonotype: Antigen unknown. A single base separates this from a much larger clone, so it may be a read error.

This TCR was recovered from a donor at least 40 years old with multiple myeloma. The sequencing input was a population of CD138-negative cells sorted from bone marrow. The genes are TRBV10-3 and TRBJ1-3, with TRBD1 identical over 7 bases. CDR3 loop: CAISESGTVGNTIYF. DNA of the CDR3: TGTGCCATCAGTGAGTCGGGGACAGTTGGAAACACCATATATTTT.